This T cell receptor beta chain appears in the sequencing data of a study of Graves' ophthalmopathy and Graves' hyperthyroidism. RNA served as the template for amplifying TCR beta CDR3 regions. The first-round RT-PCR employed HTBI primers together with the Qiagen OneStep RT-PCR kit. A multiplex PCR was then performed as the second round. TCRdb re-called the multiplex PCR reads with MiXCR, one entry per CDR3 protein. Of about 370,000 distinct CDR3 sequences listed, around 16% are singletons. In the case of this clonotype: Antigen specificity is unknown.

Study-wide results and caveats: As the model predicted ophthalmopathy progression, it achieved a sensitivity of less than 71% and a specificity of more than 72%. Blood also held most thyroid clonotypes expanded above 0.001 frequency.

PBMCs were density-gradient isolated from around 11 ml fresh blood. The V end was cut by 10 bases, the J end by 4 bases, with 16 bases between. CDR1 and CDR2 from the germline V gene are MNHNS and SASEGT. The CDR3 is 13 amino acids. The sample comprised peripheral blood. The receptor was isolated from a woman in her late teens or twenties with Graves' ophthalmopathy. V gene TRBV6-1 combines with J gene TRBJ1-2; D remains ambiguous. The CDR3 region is CATLREAGYGYTF. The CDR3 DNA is TGTGCCACCCTGAGGGAGGCGGGCTATGGCTACACCTTC.